This T cell receptor beta chain was retrieved from a study of T cells in Graves' hyperthyroidism and ophthalmopathy. Turning to this clonotype: This may be a read error, as it is one base from a much larger clone.

Germline V lookup: CDR1 LNHDA, CDR2 SQIVND (reference sequence). The CDR3 has 15 amino acids. The CDR3 regions of TCR beta were amplified from RNA transcripts. First-round RT-PCR of the TCR CDR3 relied on the HTBI primer set. Each CDR3 protein is one row after TCRdb ran MiXCR on the multiplex PCR reads. This sample has just under 750,000 distinct CDR3 sequences, with about 35% found just once. The sequencing sample was made of blood. The gene calls are TRBV19 and TRBJ1-5; no clear D. The clonotype was recovered from a woman in her thirties or forties with Graves' hyperthyroidism. In nucleotides, the CDR3 is TGTGCCAGTAGTAGTCCGGGAAATAGCAATCAGCCCCGGCATTTT. It encodes CASSSPGNSNQPRHF.